These 4 T cell receptor beta chains were all obtained from the same sample, sequenced in a study of CDR3 diversity in severe acne. TCRdb reprocessed the PCR reads via MiXCR and lists one record per CDR3 protein. This sample has over 100,000 distinct CDR3 sequences; around 56% occur once, and the top ten carry 9.5% to 15%. Material for sequencing was blood. These receptors were taken from a male donor with acne.

This clonotype was detected ten times or more. The J gene is TRBJ1-1, the V gene TRBV12-3 or TRBV12-4; no definite D call. V lost 4 bases, J lost 4 bases, and 10 bases lay in between. CDR3 size: 13 residues. The CDR3 DNA is TGTGCCAGCAGTTACACAAGCTTCACTGAAGCTTTCTTT. It specifies CASSYTSFTEAFF.

V and J are TRBV29-1 and TRBJ1-3; maybe TRBD1 (5 bases). V gave up 4 bases and J gave up 2 bases, with 12 bases separating them. This CDR3 is 14 amino acids long. Germline CDR1 reads SQVTM; CDR2 reads ANQGSEA. The CDR3 reads CSVVGETAGNTIYF. The CDR3 DNA is TGCAGCGTTGTCGGGGAGACAGCTGGAAACACCATATATTTT. Together with reference TRBV29-1 and TRBJ1-3, the CDR3 gives the full variable domain: SAVISQKPSRDICQRGTSLTIQCQVDSQVTMMFWYRQQPGQSLTLIATANQGSEATYESGFVIDKFPISRPNLTFSTLTVSNMSPEDSSIYLCSVVGETAGNTIYFGEGSWLTVV.

The rearrangement joins TRBV2 to TRBJ2-3, with 10 nucleotides matching TRBD2. The trim removed 7 bases at V and 5 bases at J, leaving 3 bases unmatched. The CDR3 is made up of 13 amino acids. The germline V gene has CDR1 SNHLY and CDR2 FYNNEI. The CDR3 reads CASTRLAGDTQYF. In nucleotides, the CDR3 is TGTGCCAGCACCAGACTAGCGGGAGATACGCAGTATTTT. The full variable domain, with the rest looked up from reference TRBV2 and TRBJ2-3, is EPEVTQTPSHQVTQMGQEVILRCVPISNHLYFYWYRQILGQKVEFLVSFYNNEISEKSEIFDDQFSVERPDGSNFTLKIRSTKLEDSAMYFCASTRLAGDTQYFGPGTRLTVL.

This clonotype was counted at least ten times. The chain couples TRBV5-1 to TRBJ2-1; D is unclear. CDR1 is SGHRS, CDR2 YFSETQ, per germline. V was cut by 0 bases and J by 0 bases, with 7 bases left in between. The CDR3 has 15 amino acids. The CDR3 sequence is CASSLGPSSYNEQFF. CDR3 DNA sequence: TGCGCCAGCAGCTTGGGACCCAGCTCCTACAATGAGCAGTTCTTC. Full variable domain (missing parts from reference TRBV5-1 and TRBJ2-1): KAGVTQTPRYLIKTRGQQVTLSCSPISGHRSVSWYQQTPGQGLQFLFEYFSETQRNKGNFPGRFSGRQFSNSRSEMNVSTLELGDSALYLCASSLGPSSYNEQFFGPGTRLTVL.